A selection of T cell receptor beta chains follows, all from one sample in a study of blood T cell repertoires in COVID-19. Using immunoSEQ multiplex PCR, the repertoire was profiled, and TCRdb retains in-frame clones only, with some absent. The table lists under 450,000 clones, about 90% of them singletons. The sequenced sample consisted of PBMCs or T cells enriched from blood (not recorded which). The receptors come from a man aged 25-45 years who had recovered from COVID-19. The CDR3 runs from the conserved cysteine through the conserved F or W. The D gene is left open where the match is weak. A clone size is listed for some rows: how often the clone was seen (once, few, many), or a class if it is expanded.

clone size: .
V gene: TRBV12-5
D gene: .
J gene: TRBJ1-2
CDR3 DNA: TGTGCTAGTGGTTTTGGGGGCAGAGGGGGTGGCTACACCTTC
CDR3 protein: CASGFGGRGGGYTF

clone size: .
V gene: TRBV9
D gene: .
J gene: TRBJ2-7
CDR3 DNA: TGTGCCAGCAGCGTTTCGTCTGGACAGCTCTCCTACGAGCAGTACTTC
CDR3 protein: CASSVSSGQLSYEQYF

clone size: .
V gene: TRBV12-3/TRBV12-4
D gene: TRBD1
J gene: TRBJ2-7
CDR3 DNA: TGTGCCAGCAGCTTGACAGGGGGCGACGAGCAGTACTTC
CDR3 protein: CASSLTGGDEQYF

clone size: .
V gene: TRBV6-5
D gene: .
J gene: TRBJ1-4
CDR3 DNA: TGTGCCAGCGGACTTATGACGGGAAAACTGTTTTTT
CDR3 protein: CASGLMTGKLFF

clone size: .
V gene: TRBV7-6
D gene: .
J gene: TRBJ2-5
CDR3 DNA: TGTGCCAGCAGCTTAGCTAGTGGTAGCGGAGAAGAGACCCAGTACTTC
CDR3 protein: CASSLASGSGEETQYF

clone size: .
V gene: TRBV5-1
D gene: TRBD1
J gene: TRBJ1-5
CDR3 DNA: TGCGCCAGCAGCTTGGATGGGGACAGGGACCAGCCCCAGCATTTT
CDR3 protein: CASSLDGDRDQPQHF

clone size: .
V gene: TRBV9
D gene: TRBD1
J gene: TRBJ1-1
CDR3 DNA: TGTGCCAGCAGCGAAGGGACAGCAAACACTGAAGCTTTCTTT
CDR3 protein: CASSEGTANTEAFF

clone size: once
V gene: TRBV9
D gene: .
J gene: TRBJ1-2
CDR3 DNA: TGTGCCAGCAGCGCCTCCGGCCGGGACACTGGCTACACCTTC
CDR3 protein: CASSASGRDTGYTF

clone size: .
V gene: TRBV4-3
D gene: .
J gene: TRBJ2-1
CDR3 DNA: TGCGCCAGCAGCCCTCTTCGGCGGGATGAGCAGTTCTTC
CDR3 protein: CASSPLRRDEQFF

clone size: .
V gene: TRBV4-3
D gene: .
J gene: TRBJ1-2
CDR3 DNA: TGCGCCAGCAGCCAAGGGCGGCAGAGCCGAGGCTACACCTTC
CDR3 protein: CASSQGRQSRGYTF

clone size: .
V gene: TRBV11-2
D gene: .
J gene: TRBJ1-4
CDR3 DNA: TGTGCCAGCAGCCCAGTCGTTAGGGGCCGCGGTGAAAAACTGTTTTTT
CDR3 protein: CASSPVVRGRGEKLFF

clone size: .
V gene: TRBV10-1
D gene: TRBD2
J gene: TRBJ2-7
CDR3 DNA: TGCGCCAGCAGTCCTAGCGGGGCCACCTACGAGCAGTACTTC
CDR3 protein: CASSPSGATYEQYF

clone size: .
V gene: TRBV29-1
D gene: .
J gene: TRBJ2-3
CDR3 DNA: TGCAGCGTTGAAGGTGTCTTGACAGATACGCAGTATTTT
CDR3 protein: CSVEGVLTDTQYF

clone size: .
V gene: TRBV7-8
D gene: .
J gene: TRBJ2-6
CDR3 DNA: TGTGCCAGCAGCTTCGACAGTCATTCTGGGGCCAACGTCCTGACTTTC
CDR3 protein: CASSFDSHSGANVLTF

clone size: .
V gene: TRBV7-2
D gene: TRBD1
J gene: TRBJ1-2
CDR3 DNA: TGTGCCAGCAGCCGTCCGGGACAGGGGCCGTACACCTTC
CDR3 protein: CASSRPGQGPYTF

clone size: .
V gene: TRBV7-6
D gene: .
J gene: TRBJ1-1
CDR3 DNA: TGTGCCAGCAGCTTCGGCAGGGTAGGGGAGAACACTGAAGCTTTCTTT
CDR3 protein: CASSFGRVGENTEAFF

clone size: few
V gene: TRBV19
D gene: .
J gene: TRBJ1-2
CDR3 DNA: TGTGCCAGTAGTACCTACAGAGACTATGGCTACACCTTC
CDR3 protein: CASSTYRDYGYTF

clone size: .
V gene: TRBV4-1
D gene: TRBD1
J gene: TRBJ2-4
CDR3 DNA: TGCGCCAGCAGCCAATTGGACAGGGTGGGAAACATTCAGTACTTC
CDR3 protein: CASSQLDRVGNIQYF

clone size: once
V gene: TRBV4-3
D gene: .
J gene: TRBJ1-1
CDR3 DNA: TGCGCCAGCAGCCTCGCGGGGACTGACACTGAAGCTTTCTTT
CDR3 protein: CASSLAGTDTEAFF

clone size: .
V gene: TRBV10-3
D gene: TRBD1
J gene: TRBJ2-1
CDR3 DNA: TGTGCCATCGGACAGGGGGCCTCGTACAATGAGCAGTTCTTC
CDR3 protein: CAIGQGASYNEQFF

clone size: .
V gene: TRBV4-3
D gene: .
J gene: TRBJ1-5
CDR3 DNA: TGCGCCAGCAGCCAGTTCGAGGGTCAGCCCCAGCATTTT
CDR3 protein: CASSQFEGQPQHF

clone size: .
V gene: TRBV7-6
D gene: .
J gene: TRBJ1-5
CDR3 DNA: TGTGCCAGCAGCTTAAGGACCGGCGGGAATCAGCCCCAGCATTTT
CDR3 protein: CASSLRTGGNQPQHF

clone size: .
V gene: TRBV7-2
D gene: .
J gene: TRBJ1-5
CDR3 DNA: TGTGCCAGCAGCTTAGACAGCCGCCGGGGTAAGCCCCAGCATTTT
CDR3 protein: CASSLDSRRGKPQHF

clone size: .
V gene: TRBV19
D gene: TRBD1
J gene: TRBJ1-1
CDR3 DNA: TGTGCCAGTAGTATGGCGACCCGGGACAGGAACACTGAAGCTTTCTTT
CDR3 protein: CASSMATRDRNTEAFF

clone size: once
V gene: TRBV5-1
D gene: TRBD1
J gene: TRBJ2-7
CDR3 DNA: TGCGCCAGCAGCTTGGTACAGGGGTCCTACGAGCAGTACTTC
CDR3 protein: CASSLVQGSYEQYF

clone size: .
V gene: TRBV2
D gene: TRBD1
J gene: TRBJ1-2
CDR3 DNA: TGTGCCAGCAGCGACGGACAGGGAATAAAGGGCTACACCTTC
CDR3 protein: CASSDGQGIKGYTF

clone size: .
V gene: TRBV5-1
D gene: TRBD1
J gene: TRBJ2-5
CDR3 DNA: TGCGCCAGCAGCGCTGACAGGGGGCTTGAGACCCAGTACTTC
CDR3 protein: CASSADRGLETQYF

clone size: .
V gene: TRBV19
D gene: TRBD1
J gene: TRBJ1-1
CDR3 DNA: TGTGCCAGTAGTACCCCCGGGGACAGAACTAACACTGAAGCTTTCTTT
CDR3 protein: CASSTPGDRTNTEAFF

clone size: .
V gene: TRBV9
D gene: .
J gene: TRBJ2-3
CDR3 DNA: TGTGCCAGCAGCGTAGGGCTCCAGAGGGATACGCAGTATTTT
CDR3 protein: CASSVGLQRDTQYF

clone size: .
V gene: TRBV7-7
D gene: TRBD2
J gene: TRBJ2-3
CDR3 DNA: TGTGCCAGCAGCTTATCGGGGGGGGAGGGAGATACGCAGTATTTT
CDR3 protein: CASSLSGGEGDTQYF

clone size: .
V gene: TRBV6-5
D gene: .
J gene: TRBJ1-1
CDR3 DNA: TGTGCCGGTGATATATCGGGGAGGACTGAAGCTTTCTTT
CDR3 protein: CAGDISGRTEAFF

clone size: few
V gene: TRBV19
D gene: .
J gene: TRBJ1-1
CDR3 DNA: TGTGCCAGTATAAGGCGGGGGAGCACTGAAGCTTTCTTT
CDR3 protein: CASIRRGSTEAFF

clone size: .
V gene: TRBV4-1
D gene: TRBD2
J gene: TRBJ2-5
CDR3 DNA: TGCGCCAGCAGCCCGGCTAGCGGGGGGTGGGAGACCCAGTACTTC
CDR3 protein: CASSPASGGWETQYF

clone size: .
V gene: TRBV5-6
D gene: .
J gene: TRBJ2-3
CDR3 DNA: TGTGCCAGCAGCTTACAGCTCACAGATACGCAGTATTTT
CDR3 protein: CASSLQLTDTQYF

clone size: .
V gene: TRBV7-3
D gene: TRBD1
J gene: TRBJ2-1
CDR3 DNA: TGTGCCAGCAGCGCCGGGACAGCAAACAATGAGCAGTTCTTC
CDR3 protein: CASSAGTANNEQFF

clone size: .
V gene: TRBV19
D gene: .
J gene: TRBJ1-1
CDR3 DNA: TGTGCCAGTAGTGTTTCTCGGAGCACTGAAGCTTTCTTT
CDR3 protein: CASSVSRSTEAFF

clone size: .
V gene: TRBV7-6
D gene: TRBD1
J gene: TRBJ2-5
CDR3 DNA: TGTGCCAGCAGCCGACAACAGGGGCCAGCACAAGAGACCCAGTACTTC
CDR3 protein: CASSRQQGPAQETQYF

clone size: .
V gene: TRBV30
D gene: .
J gene: TRBJ1-1
CDR3 DNA: TGTGCCTGTAACCGGGACACCGAAGCTTTCTTT
CDR3 protein: CACNRDTEAFF

clone size: .
V gene: TRBV6-5
D gene: .
J gene: TRBJ2-7
CDR3 DNA: TGTGCCAGCTCCACCCCACAGACCGGGACACACATTTTC
CDR3 protein: CASSTPQTGTHIF

clone size: .
V gene: TRBV27
D gene: .
J gene: TRBJ1-2
CDR3 DNA: TGTGCCAGCAGTTTATCGGCCCAGGGGTTCTACACCTTC
CDR3 protein: CASSLSAQGFYTF

clone size: .
V gene: TRBV7-2
D gene: .
J gene: TRBJ2-5
CDR3 DNA: TGTGCCAGCAGCCGGGGGAGGTACCTCCTTAGCCAAGAGACCCAGTACTTC
CDR3 protein: CASSRGRYLLSQETQYF

clone size: .
V gene: TRBV19
D gene: .
J gene: TRBJ2-5
CDR3 DNA: TGTGCCAGTAGTATAGATCTAAGCGTTCAAGAGACCCAGTACTTC
CDR3 protein: CASSIDLSVQETQYF

clone size: .
V gene: TRBV19
D gene: TRBD1
J gene: TRBJ2-3
CDR3 DNA: TGTGCCAGTAGCCACGGACAGGGGATGCCAGATACGCAGTATTTT
CDR3 protein: CASSHGQGMPDTQYF

clone size: once
V gene: TRBV15
D gene: .
J gene: TRBJ1-1
CDR3 DNA: TGTGCCACCAGCAAACTACCGACAGCGAACACTGAAGCTTTCTTT
CDR3 protein: CATSKLPTANTEAFF

clone size: .
V gene: TRBV9
D gene: TRBD2
J gene: TRBJ2-3
CDR3 DNA: TGTGCCAGCAGCCTCCCACTAGCGGGGGACACAGATACGCAGTATTTT
CDR3 protein: CASSLPLAGDTDTQYF

clone size: .
V gene: TRBV18
D gene: .
J gene: TRBJ1-1
CDR3 DNA: TGTGCCAGCTCACCATCCGCAGGCCTCATGAACACTGAAGCTTTCTTT
CDR3 protein: CASSPSAGLMNTEAFF

clone size: .
V gene: TRBV7-9
D gene: .
J gene: TRBJ2-7
CDR3 DNA: TGTGCCAGCAGCTTATCAGGGGCCCTCAACGAGCAGTACTTC
CDR3 protein: CASSLSGALNEQYF

clone size: few
V gene: TRBV5-6
D gene: TRBD1
J gene: TRBJ1-2
CDR3 DNA: TGTGCCAGCAGCTTTACCAGCAAGGGGGCGATGGTCCGGTATGGCTACACCTTC
CDR3 protein: CASSFTSKGAMVRYGYTF

clone size: .
V gene: TRBV3-1/TRBV3-2
D gene: .
J gene: TRBJ1-2
CDR3 DNA: TGTGCCAGCAGCCAAGGACTATTTATTCGCTACACCTTC
CDR3 protein: CASSQGLFIRYTF

clone size: .
V gene: TRBV13
D gene: .
J gene: TRBJ2-3
CDR3 DNA: TGTGCCAGCAGCCAGGGAGGCGGCACAGATACGCAGTATTTT
CDR3 protein: CASSQGGGTDTQYF

clone size: .
V gene: TRBV7-7
D gene: TRBD2
J gene: TRBJ2-1
CDR3 DNA: TGTGCTAGCAGCTCCTCCCTAGCGGGGGGGAATGAGCAGTTCTTC
CDR3 protein: CASSSSLAGGNEQFF

clone size: .
V gene: TRBV6-1
D gene: TRBD2
J gene: TRBJ2-7
CDR3 DNA: TGTGCCAGCAGTGAGCTAGCGGGGGCCGCCTACGAGCAGTACTTC
CDR3 protein: CASSELAGAAYEQYF

clone size: .
V gene: TRBV10-2
D gene: .
J gene: TRBJ2-2
CDR3 DNA: TGCGCCAGCAGTGAGTCGCCACAGTCCACCGGGGAGCTGTTTTTT
CDR3 protein: CASSESPQSTGELFF

clone size: .
V gene: TRBV24-1
D gene: TRBD2
J gene: TRBJ2-2
CDR3 DNA: TGTGCCACCAGTGACAGACTAGCGGGGGGGACCGGGGAGCTGTTTTTT
CDR3 protein: CATSDRLAGGTGELFF

clone size: once
V gene: TRBV10-3
D gene: .
J gene: TRBJ1-2
CDR3 DNA: TGTGCCATCAGTGAGACGGGAAACTATGGCTACACCTTC
CDR3 protein: CAISETGNYGYTF

clone size: .
V gene: TRBV5-4
D gene: TRBD2
J gene: TRBJ2-1
CDR3 DNA: TGTGCCAGCAGCTTCGCGACTAGCGGGGGGGCCCCCTACAATGAGCAGTTCTTC
CDR3 protein: CASSFATSGGAPYNEQFF

clone size: .
V gene: TRBV2
D gene: .
J gene: TRBJ1-5
CDR3 DNA: TGTGCCAGCAGTGGGACGGTGCAGGGGCAGCCCCAGCATTTT
CDR3 protein: CASSGTVQGQPQHF

clone size: .
V gene: TRBV11-3
D gene: TRBD2
J gene: TRBJ2-1
CDR3 DNA: TGTGCCAGCAGCTTAGAAGGGAGGGCGGGGGGGCACTACAATGAGCAGTTCTTC
CDR3 protein: CASSLEGRAGGHYNEQFF

clone size: .
V gene: TRBV27
D gene: TRBD1
J gene: TRBJ1-1
CDR3 DNA: TGTGCCAGCAGAATAGACCGGGACAGGGGAGGGAACACTGAAGCTTTCTTT
CDR3 protein: CASRIDRDRGGNTEAFF